This passage covers 32 T cell receptor beta chains from one sample sequenced in a study of blood T cells in healthy people across ages. Primers used in a second PCR of about 6 to 11 cycles were a sample-barcoded 5' primer and a J-beta primer mix. Using its own MiXCR run on the 5' RACE reads, TCRdb lists one record per CDR3 protein. Among roughly 700,000 distinct CDR3 sequences listed, around 49% were seen once. Sequencing used blood. These receptors were collected from a woman aged 55 to 70 in good health.

The chain has TRBV28 and TRBJ1-2; D unresolved. The CDR3 has 15 amino acids. CDR1 MDHEN and CDR2 SYDVKM come from the germline V gene. V was trimmed by 4 bases and J by 8 bases, leaving 20 bases between them. CDR3 bases: TGTGCCAGCAGTTCAGCCGAGGTTAGACACGGGGGCTACACCTTC. Translation: CASSSAEVRHGGYTF.

This clonotype was detected only a few times. The chain links TRBV20-1 to TRBJ1-1; D unclear. V was pared by 3 bases and J by 3 bases, with 17 bases between. CDR3 length equals 15 residues. Per the germline V gene, CDR1 is DFQATT and CDR2 is SNEGSKA (reference sequence). In nucleotides, the CDR3 is TGCAGTGCTAGTGTCAGTACCCTTCGCGACACTGAAGCTTTCTTT. It translates to CSASVSTLRDTEAFF.

The chain recombines TRBV29-1 with TRBJ2-3; D gene unclear. The CDR3 sequence is 11 residues long. Germline V CDR1 and CDR2: SQVTM, ANQGSEA. This chain's CDR3 is CSERTTDTQYF. The CDR3 DNA is TGCAGTGAAAGGACCACAGATACGCAGTATTTT.

V gene TRBV18 combines with J gene TRBJ1-1; 9 nucleotides agree with TRBD1. J lost 5 bases, V lost 3 bases, and 10 bases had no gene match. The CDR3 is made up of 16 amino acids. CDR1 is KGHSH, CDR2 LQKENI, per germline. The CDR3 sequence is CASSPSQGALRTEAFF. The DNA for the CDR3 is TGTGCCAGCTCACCGTCACAGGGGGCGCTTAGGACTGAAGCTTTCTTT.

The rearrangement uses TRBV20-1 and TRBJ1-4; maybe TRBD1 (6 bases). The CDR3 runs to 13 residues. V lost 5 bases, J lost 7 bases, and 14 bases lay in between. In germline, CDR1 is DFQATT, CDR2 SNEGSKA (reference sequence). The CDR3 DNA sequence: TGCAGTGCTGGAACAGGGATGATTGAAAAACTGTTTTTT. Translation: CSAGTGMIEKLFF.

This CDR3 reads CASSSDGSPNEKLFF. The CDR3 nucleotides read TGCGCCAGCAGCTCGGACGGATCACCGAATGAAAAACTGTTTTTT. The chain recombines TRBV5-1 with TRBJ1-4; no clear D. The CDR3 has 15 residues. Germline CDR1 and CDR2: SGHRS and YFSETQ. V was shortened by 3 bases and J by 5 bases, with 14 bases between the two germline ends.

The V call is TRBV7-2, the J call TRBJ2-5; the D gene is possibly TRBD2 (5 bases). Judging by the DNA end, TRBJ2-7 fits better; the J call may be wrong. This CDR3 region has 12 residues. Germline values: CDR1 SGHTA, CDR2 FQGNSA. The CDR3 nucleotides are TGTGCCAGCAGTCAAAGGGCGGGCGAGCAGTACTTC. Translation: CASSQRAGEQYF.

This clonotype showed up many times. The CDR3 loop reads CASSRDTNYGYTF. As DNA, the CDR3 is TGCGCCAGCAGCCGGGACACCAACTATGGCTACACCTTC. The chain combines TRBV4-3 with TRBJ1-2; D may be TRBD1 (6 bases). CDR1 is LGHNA and CDR2 is YSLEER in the germline V gene. V shed 4 bases and J shed 2 bases, with 8 bases lying between them. This CDR3 comprises 13 residues.

V is TRBV20-1 and J is TRBJ2-1, with 11 bases aligning to TRBD2. V dropped 2 bases and J dropped 2; count of bases not matched to a gene: 5. The germline V gene encodes CDR1 DFQATT and CDR2 SNEGSKA (reference sequence). The CDR3 is 16 residues long. CDR3 loop: CSARNLAGGPYNEQFF. The CDR3 DNA sequence: TGCAGTGCTAGAAATCTAGCGGGAGGTCCCTACAATGAGCAGTTCTTC.

This clonotype was detected a few times. The chain recombines TRBV24-1 with TRBJ2-1; TRBD2 might be the D (5 bases). CDR1 is KGHDR and CDR2 is SFDVKD in the germline V gene. The CDR3 is made up of 15 amino acids. Trimming took off 3 bases at V and 1 base at J, with 9 bases between the two ends. For the CDR3, the DNA is TGTGCCACCAGTGATGGGAGATTTTCCTACAATGAGCAGTTCTTC. Translation: CATSDGRFSYNEQFF.

This chain links TRBV7-2 with TRBJ2-3; TRBD2 aligns across 7 bases. V lost 6 bases, J lost 3 bases, and 6 bases stayed unmatched. CDR3 length: 14 amino acids. Per germline, CDR1 SGHTA and CDR2 FQGNSA. In DNA form, the CDR3 reads TGTGCCAGCAGTGTTCAGGGAGGGACAGATACGCAGTATTTT. It encodes CASSVQGGTDTQYF. Based on the CDR3 plus reference TRBV7-2 and TRBJ2-3, the full variable domain is GAGVSQSPSNKVTEKGKDVELRCDPISGHTALYWYRQSLGQGLEFLIYFQGNSAPDKSGLPSDRFSAERTGGSVSTLTIQRTQQEDSAVYLCASSVQGGTDTQYFGPGTRLTVL.

The V call is TRBV7-2, the J call TRBJ1-1; D unresolved. The CDR3 runs to 11 residues. Germline V gene lookup returns CDR1 SGHTA and CDR2 FQGNSA. V gave up 1 base and J gave up 12 bases, with 9 bases separating them. CDR3 coding DNA: TGTGCCAGCAGCTTAGGCCCCCCAACTTTCTTT. It translates to CASSLGPPTFF.

The chain has TRBV29-1 and TRBJ2-5, with TRBD1 matching over 9 bases. V shed 5 bases and J 11 bases; nucleotides not matched to a gene: 12. Germline V gene data show CDR1 as SQVTM and CDR2 as ANQGSEA. The CDR3 covers 13 residues. The CDR3 coding sequence is TGCAGCGTTTCTCACAGGGGGCTGGGTGAGCAGTACTTC. Residues: CSVSHRGLGEQYF. Full variable domain (remainder filled in from reference TRBV29-1 and TRBJ2-5): SAVISQKPSRDICQRGTSLTIQCQVDSQVTMMFWYRQQPGQSLTLIATANQGSEATYESGFVIDKFPISRPNLTFSTLTVSNMSPEDSSIYLCSVSHRGLGEQYFGPGTRLLVL.

The chain has TRBV12-3 or TRBV12-4 and TRBJ1-5; D may be TRBD1 (6 bases). The CDR3 covers 13 residues. Trimming took off 4 bases at V and 7 bases at J, with 11 bases between the two ends. The CDR3 loop is CASSYREEQPQHF. CDR3 DNA: TGTGCCAGCAGTTACAGGGAGGAGCAGCCCCAGCATTTT.

This rearrangement joins TRBV9 to TRBJ1-5; tentative D call: TRBD1 (6 bases). CDR1 is SGDLS and CDR2 is YYNGEE in the germline V gene. This CDR3 has 15 amino acids. V was clipped by 0 bases and J by 4 bases, with 11 bases between them. The CDR3 reads CASSVGGGINQPQHF. CDR3 nucleotide sequence: TGTGCCAGCAGCGTAGGAGGGGGAATTAATCAGCCCCAGCATTTT.

This clonotype was recorded a few times. The chain is built from TRBV2 and TRBJ2-3, with D possibly matching TRBD1 (5 bases). The V gene's germline CDR1 is SNHLY and CDR2 FYNNEI. The CDR3 consists of 13 residues. V lost 5 bases and J lost 5, with 11 bases in between. This CDR3 is CASSRDSEDTQYF. The CDR3 region has the DNA TGTGCCAGCAGTCGCGACAGCGAAGATACGCAGTATTTT.

This clonotype was seen a few times. This chain links TRBV10-3 with TRBJ2-2; 9 bases are a match to TRBD1. This CDR3 spans 19 amino acids. The J segment lost 0 bases and the V segment lost 0 bases, leaving 8 bases of the junction unmatched. Germline V gene lookup returns CDR1 ENHRY and CDR2 SYGVKD. In DNA, the CDR3 is TGTGCCATCAGTGAGTCGGGTGGGGACAGGGCTCCGAACACCGGGGAGCTGTTTTTT. It yields the protein CAISESGGDRAPNTGELFF.

This clonotype has a count of ten or more. The gene calls are TRBV7-3 and TRBJ2-4, with 9 bases identical to TRBD1. With the DNA end fitting TRBJ2-7 better, the J assignment may be wrong. The length of the CDR3 is 13 residues. CDR1 and CDR2 from the germline V gene are SGHTA and FQGTGA. CDR3 loop: CASSLADRGEQYF. DNA of the CDR3: TGTGCCAGCAGCTTAGCGGACAGGGGCGAGCAGTACTTC.

V is TRBV12-3 or TRBV12-4 and J is TRBJ1-1, with D possibly being TRBD1 (5 bases). This CDR3 spans 13 amino acids. With 3 bases removed from V and 3 bases from J, the gap between germline ends came to 8 bases. CDR3 region: CASSFLTDTEAFF. CDR3 DNA sequence: TGTGCCAGCAGTTTCTTGACAGACACTGAAGCTTTCTTT.

The rearrangement uses TRBV6-6 and TRBJ1-2; D remains unclear. The CDR3 is 12 amino acids. From germline, CDR1 is MNHNY and CDR2 SVGAGI (reference sequence). Trimming took off 5 bases at V and 8 bases at J, with 12 bases between the two ends. The CDR3 DNA is TGTGCCAGCAGTCGGAGGGTTGGCGGCTACACCTTC. This sequence encodes CASSRRVGGYTF.

V and J are TRBV25-1 and TRBJ2-1; D unclear. Germline V lookup: CDR1 MGHDK, CDR2 SYGVNS. Trimming took 8 bases from V and 3 from J, leaving 14 bases between them. There are 14 residues in the CDR3. CDR3: CASRSDDHYNEQFF. Written as DNA, the CDR3 is TGTGCCAGCCGCTCCGATGACCACTACAATGAGCAGTTCTTC.

The chain joins TRBV4-1 to TRBJ2-1; possibly TRBD2 for D (5 bases). Deletions cut 1 base from V and 2 bases from J, with 18 bases between. The CDR3 runs to 18 residues. The germline V gene encodes CDR1 MGHRA and CDR2 YSYEKL. CDR3 protein: CASSQVDFGAVAYNEQFF. As DNA, the CDR3 is TGCGCCAGCAGCCAAGTGGATTTTGGAGCGGTAGCCTACAATGAGCAGTTCTTC.

The chain couples TRBV10-3 to TRBJ1-1; maybe TRBD1 (5 bases). V was pared by 11 bases and J by 3 bases, with 13 bases between. CDR1 is ENHRY, CDR2 SYGVKD, per germline. The CDR3 runs to 12 residues. The DNA for the CDR3 is TGTGCCGCCGGGACGGGGGACACTGAAGCTTTCTTT. The encoded protein is CAAGTGDTEAFF.

The J gene is TRBJ1-2, the V gene TRBV6-2 or TRBV6-3; TRBD1 matches at 7 bases. Germline CDR1 reads MNHEY; CDR2 reads SVGEGT. The ends lost 2 bases at V and 8 bases at J; junction bases unmatched: 8. The CDR3 sequence is 14 residues long. CDR3 nucleotide sequence: TGTGCCAGCAGTTACAGCTCGACAGGGCGCGGCTACACCTTC. Its protein is CASSYSSTGRGYTF.

The chain joins TRBV10-3 to TRBJ1-4; D remains unclear. V was shortened by 4 bases and J by 4 bases, with 7 bases between the two germline ends. This CDR3 has 13 amino acids. CDR1 is ENHRY and CDR2 is SYGVKD in the germline V gene. Here the CDR3 reads CAISGTSNEKLFF. The CDR3 DNA sequence: TGTGCCATCAGTGGTACGAGTAATGAAAAACTGTTTTTT.

This clonotype turned up a few times. V gene TRBV5-4 combines with J gene TRBJ1-2; the D is unclear. V was pared by 4 bases and J by 3 bases, with 13 bases between. Germline V CDR1 and CDR2: SGHNT, YYREEE (reference sequence). The CDR3 has 14 amino acids. CDR3 residues: CASSGQVGYYGYTF. CDR3 in DNA: TGTGCCAGCAGCGGCCAAGTTGGGTACTATGGCTACACCTTC.

This clonotype was recorded a few times. The chain has TRBV7-2 and TRBJ2-7, with TRBD2 as a possible D gene (5 bases). With 4 bases removed from V and 2 bases from J, the gap between germline ends came to 9 bases. The germline V gene has CDR1 SGHTA and CDR2 FQGNSA. The CDR3 covers 13 residues. This CDR3 is CASSSQLAYEQYF. The CDR3 coding sequence is TGTGCCAGCAGCTCCCAACTAGCCTACGAGCAGTACTTC.

In the case of this clonotype: A read error may produce the germline difference seen at one junction end. The rearrangement links TRBV5-1 to TRBJ2-4; perhaps TRBD2 as D (6 bases). Germline-derived CDR1 and CDR2 are SGHRS and YFSETQ. CDR3 length equals 15 residues. The DNA of the CDR3 is TGCACCAGCAGCTTGGCCGGGGGTGCCAAAAACATTCAGTACTTC. Translating it yields CTSSLAGGAKNIQYF.

This clonotype has more than one count but fewer than ten. This chain joins TRBV27 and TRBJ2-6; D call uncertain. The germline V gene encodes CDR1 MNHEY and CDR2 SMNVEV (reference sequence). V lost 5 bases and J 0 bases, leaving 11 bases between the germline ends. The CDR3 is made up of 16 amino acids. The CDR3 loop is CASSLLIPSGANVLTF. CDR3 DNA: TGTGCCAGCAGTCTACTCATCCCCTCTGGGGCCAACGTCCTGACTTTC.

The chain carries TRBV5-1 and TRBJ2-5; D perhaps matches TRBD2 (6 bases). V lost 4 bases, J lost 11 bases, and 27 bases lay in between. The CDR3 loop spans 16 amino acids. CDR1 and CDR2 (germline): SGHRS, YFSETQ. The CDR3 here is CASSLVPGLSLSEQYF. Here the CDR3 DNA reads TGCGCCAGCAGCCTGGTCCCGGGACTGAGTCTGAGTGAGCAGTACTTC.

This clonotype has just a few counts. The rearrangement joins TRBV10-3 to TRBJ2-1, with D perhaps given as TRBD1 or TRBD2 (5 bases each). V was shortened by 7 bases and J by 5 bases, with 15 bases between the two germline ends. This CDR3 comprises 14 residues. CDR1 ENHRY and CDR2 SYGVKD come from the germline V gene. The CDR3 bases are TGTGCCATCATGGGGCCCGGGAAACACAATGAGCAGTTCTTC. It encodes CAIMGPGKHNEQFF.

The V gene is TRBV20-1, the J gene TRBJ2-3; 8 nucleotides align to TRBD2. V trimming: 3 bases; J trimming: 3 bases; junction bases outside the gene matches: 14. CDR1 is DFQATT, CDR2 SNEGSKA, per germline (reference sequence). CDR3 length equals 17 residues. The CDR3 region has the DNA TGCAGTGCTAGCTTCCCCCTTGTAGCGGGAAGGACAGATACGCAGTATTTT. This gives the protein CSASFPLVAGRTDTQYF.